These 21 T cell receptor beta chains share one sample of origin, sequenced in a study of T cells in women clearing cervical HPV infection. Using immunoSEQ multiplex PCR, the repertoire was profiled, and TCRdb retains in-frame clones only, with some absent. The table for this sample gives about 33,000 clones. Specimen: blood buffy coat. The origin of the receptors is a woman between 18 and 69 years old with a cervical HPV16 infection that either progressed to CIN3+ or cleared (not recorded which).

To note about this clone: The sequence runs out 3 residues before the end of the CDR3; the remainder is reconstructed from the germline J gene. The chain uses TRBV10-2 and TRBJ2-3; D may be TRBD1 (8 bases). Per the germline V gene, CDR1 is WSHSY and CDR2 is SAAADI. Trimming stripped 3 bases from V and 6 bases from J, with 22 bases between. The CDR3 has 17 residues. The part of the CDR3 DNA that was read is TGCGCCAGCAGTGATACCCGATCACAGGGGGGGCGGGATACG. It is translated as CASSDTRSQGGRDT. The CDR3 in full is CASSDTRSQGGRDTQYF.

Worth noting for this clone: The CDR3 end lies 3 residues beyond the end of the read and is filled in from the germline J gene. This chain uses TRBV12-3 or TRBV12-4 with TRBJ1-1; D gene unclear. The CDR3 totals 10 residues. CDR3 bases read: TGTGCCACCTCGGTGGAGCGA. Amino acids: CATSVER. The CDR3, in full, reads CATSVERAFF.

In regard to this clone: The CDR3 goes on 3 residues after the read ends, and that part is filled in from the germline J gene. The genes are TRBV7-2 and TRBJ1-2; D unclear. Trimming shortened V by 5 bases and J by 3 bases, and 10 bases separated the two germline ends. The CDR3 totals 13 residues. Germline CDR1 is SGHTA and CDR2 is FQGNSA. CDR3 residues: CASSTAGDYGYTF. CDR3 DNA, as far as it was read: TGTGCCAGCAGCACTGCGGGCGACTATGGC.

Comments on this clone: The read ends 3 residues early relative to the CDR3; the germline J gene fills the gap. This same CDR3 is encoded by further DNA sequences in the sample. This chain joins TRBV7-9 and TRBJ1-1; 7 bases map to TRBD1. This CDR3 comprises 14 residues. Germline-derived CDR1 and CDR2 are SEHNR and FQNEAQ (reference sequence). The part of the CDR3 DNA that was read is TGTGCCAGCACCTCCGGAGGGGGCGGTCAGCCA. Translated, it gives CASTSGGGGQP. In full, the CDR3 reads CASTSGGGGQPAFF. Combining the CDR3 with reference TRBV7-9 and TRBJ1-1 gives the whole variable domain DTGVSQNPRHKITKRGQNVTFRCDPISEHNRLYWYRQTLGQGPEFLTYFQNEAQLEKSRLLSDRFSAERPKGSFSTLEIQRTEQGDSAMYLCASTSGGGGQPAFFGQGTRLTVV.

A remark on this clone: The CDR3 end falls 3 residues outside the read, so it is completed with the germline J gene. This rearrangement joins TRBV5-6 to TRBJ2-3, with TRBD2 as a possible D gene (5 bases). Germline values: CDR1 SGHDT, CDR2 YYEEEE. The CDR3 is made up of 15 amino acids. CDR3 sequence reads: CASSYLEGLQETQYF. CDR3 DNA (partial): TGTGCCAGCAGTTACCTTGAGGGCCTCCAAGAGACG.

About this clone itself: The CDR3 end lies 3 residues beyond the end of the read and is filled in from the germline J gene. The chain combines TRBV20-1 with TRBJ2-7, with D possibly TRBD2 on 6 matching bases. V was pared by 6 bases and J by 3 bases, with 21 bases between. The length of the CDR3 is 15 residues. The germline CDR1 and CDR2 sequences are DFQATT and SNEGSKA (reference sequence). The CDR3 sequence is CSAPAGGGLHYEQYF. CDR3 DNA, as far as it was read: TGCAGTGCCCCCGCAGGTGGGGGACTGCACTACGAG.

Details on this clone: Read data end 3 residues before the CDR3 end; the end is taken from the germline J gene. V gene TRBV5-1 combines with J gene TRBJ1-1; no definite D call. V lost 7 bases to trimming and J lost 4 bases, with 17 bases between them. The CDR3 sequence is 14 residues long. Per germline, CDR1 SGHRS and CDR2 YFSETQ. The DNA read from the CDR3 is TGCGCCAGCGCGAGTAACTTGTACAGCACTGAA. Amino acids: CASASNLYSTE. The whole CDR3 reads CASASNLYSTEAFF.

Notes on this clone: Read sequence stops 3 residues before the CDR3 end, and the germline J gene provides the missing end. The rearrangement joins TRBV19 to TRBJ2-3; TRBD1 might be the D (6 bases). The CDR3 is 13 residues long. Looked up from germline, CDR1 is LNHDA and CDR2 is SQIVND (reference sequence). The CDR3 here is CASTPDSWLPQYF. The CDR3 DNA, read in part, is TGTGCCAGTACCCCGGACAGCTGGCTGCCG.

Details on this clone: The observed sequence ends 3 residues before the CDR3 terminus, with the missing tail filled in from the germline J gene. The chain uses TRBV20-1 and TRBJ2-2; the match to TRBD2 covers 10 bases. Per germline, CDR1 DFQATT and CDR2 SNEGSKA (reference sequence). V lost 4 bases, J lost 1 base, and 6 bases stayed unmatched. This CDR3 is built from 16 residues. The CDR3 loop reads CSATDRTSGNTGELFF. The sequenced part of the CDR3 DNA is TGCAGTGCTACAGACAGGACTAGCGGGAACACCGGGGAG.

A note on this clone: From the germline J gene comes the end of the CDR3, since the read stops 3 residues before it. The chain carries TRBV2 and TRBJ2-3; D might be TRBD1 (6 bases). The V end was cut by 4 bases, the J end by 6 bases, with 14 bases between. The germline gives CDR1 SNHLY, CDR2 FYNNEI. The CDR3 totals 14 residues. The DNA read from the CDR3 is TGTGCCAGCAGTGCACTACAGGGTTTCGATACG. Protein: CASSALQGFDT. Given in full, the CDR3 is CASSALQGFDTQYF.

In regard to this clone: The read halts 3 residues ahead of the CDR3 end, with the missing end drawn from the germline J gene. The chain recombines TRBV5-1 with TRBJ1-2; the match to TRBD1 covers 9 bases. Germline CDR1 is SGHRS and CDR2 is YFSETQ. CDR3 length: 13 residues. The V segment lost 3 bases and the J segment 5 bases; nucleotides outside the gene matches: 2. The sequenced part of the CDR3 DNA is TGCGCCAGCAGCTGGACAGGGGTTTATGGC. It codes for CASSWTGVYG. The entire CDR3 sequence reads CASSWTGVYGYTF.

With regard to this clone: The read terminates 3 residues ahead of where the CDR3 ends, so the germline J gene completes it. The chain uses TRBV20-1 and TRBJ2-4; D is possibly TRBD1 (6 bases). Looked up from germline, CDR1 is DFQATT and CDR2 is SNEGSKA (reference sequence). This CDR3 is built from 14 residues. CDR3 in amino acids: CSASPTTGQGTQYF. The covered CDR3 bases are TGCAGTGCTTCACCCACGACAGGCCAGGGGACT.

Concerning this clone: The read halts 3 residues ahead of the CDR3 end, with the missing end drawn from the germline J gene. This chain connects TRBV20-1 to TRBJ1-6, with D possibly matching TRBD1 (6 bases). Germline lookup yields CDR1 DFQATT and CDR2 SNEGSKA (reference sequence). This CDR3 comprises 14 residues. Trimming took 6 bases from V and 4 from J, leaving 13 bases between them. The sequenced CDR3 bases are TGCAGTGCCCTAGGGGGAACGTATAATTCACCC. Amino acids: CSALGGTYNSP. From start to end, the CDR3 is CSALGGTYNSPLHF.

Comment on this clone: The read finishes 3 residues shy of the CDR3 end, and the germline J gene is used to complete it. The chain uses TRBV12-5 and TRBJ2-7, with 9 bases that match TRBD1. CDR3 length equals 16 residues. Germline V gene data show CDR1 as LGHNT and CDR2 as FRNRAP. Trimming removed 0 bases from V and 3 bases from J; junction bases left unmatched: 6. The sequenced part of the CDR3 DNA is TGTGCTAGTGGTTTGGTAACTACAGGGGGCAACTACGAG. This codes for CASGLVTTGGNYE. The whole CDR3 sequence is CASGLVTTGGNYEQYF.

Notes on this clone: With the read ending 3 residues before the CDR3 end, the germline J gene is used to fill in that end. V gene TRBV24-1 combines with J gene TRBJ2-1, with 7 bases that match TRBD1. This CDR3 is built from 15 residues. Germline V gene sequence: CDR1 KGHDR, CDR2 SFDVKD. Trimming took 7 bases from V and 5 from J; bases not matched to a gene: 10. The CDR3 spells CATRKTGSRNNEQFF. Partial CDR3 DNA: TGTGCCACCAGAAAGACAGGGAGTCGGAACAATGAG.

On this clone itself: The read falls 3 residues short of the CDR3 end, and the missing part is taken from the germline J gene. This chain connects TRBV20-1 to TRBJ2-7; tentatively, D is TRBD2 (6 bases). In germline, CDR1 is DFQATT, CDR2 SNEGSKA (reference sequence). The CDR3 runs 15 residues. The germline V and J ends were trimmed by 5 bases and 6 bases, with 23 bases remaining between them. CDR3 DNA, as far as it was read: TGCAGTGCTTTACGTAGCTGGGGGGAGTTGGGCGAG. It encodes CSALRSWGELGE. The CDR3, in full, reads CSALRSWGELGEQYF.

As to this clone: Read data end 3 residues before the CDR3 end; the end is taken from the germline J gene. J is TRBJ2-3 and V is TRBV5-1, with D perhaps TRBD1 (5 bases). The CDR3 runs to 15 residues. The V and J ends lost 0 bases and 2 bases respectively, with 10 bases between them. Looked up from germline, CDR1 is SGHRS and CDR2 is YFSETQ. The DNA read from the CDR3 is TGCGCCAGCAGCTTGGGGGGCGGTCCCACAGATACG. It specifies CASSLGGGPTDT. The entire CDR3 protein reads CASSLGGGPTDTQYF.

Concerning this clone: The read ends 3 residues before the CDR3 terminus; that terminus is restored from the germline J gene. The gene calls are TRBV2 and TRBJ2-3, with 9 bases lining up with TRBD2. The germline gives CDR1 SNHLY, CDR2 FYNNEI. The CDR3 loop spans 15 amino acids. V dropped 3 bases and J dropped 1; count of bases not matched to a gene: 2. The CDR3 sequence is CASSEERGGTDTQYF. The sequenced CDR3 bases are TGTGCCAGCAGTGAGGAGCGGGGGGGCACAGATACG.

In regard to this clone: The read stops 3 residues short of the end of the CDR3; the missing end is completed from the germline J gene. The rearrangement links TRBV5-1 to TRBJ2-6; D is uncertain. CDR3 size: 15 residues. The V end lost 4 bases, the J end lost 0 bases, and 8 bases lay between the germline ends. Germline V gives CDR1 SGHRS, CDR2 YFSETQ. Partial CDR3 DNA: TGCGCCAGCAGCCCCCCTAGCTCTGGGGCCAACGTC. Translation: CASSPPSSGANV. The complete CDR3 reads CASSPPSSGANVLTF.

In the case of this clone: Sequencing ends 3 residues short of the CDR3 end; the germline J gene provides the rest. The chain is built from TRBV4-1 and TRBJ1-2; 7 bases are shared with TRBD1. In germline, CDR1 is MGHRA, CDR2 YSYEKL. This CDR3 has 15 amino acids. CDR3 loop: CASSQAPHQGGGYTF. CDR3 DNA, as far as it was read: TGCGCCAGCAGCCAAGCCCCCCACCAGGGGGGCGGC.

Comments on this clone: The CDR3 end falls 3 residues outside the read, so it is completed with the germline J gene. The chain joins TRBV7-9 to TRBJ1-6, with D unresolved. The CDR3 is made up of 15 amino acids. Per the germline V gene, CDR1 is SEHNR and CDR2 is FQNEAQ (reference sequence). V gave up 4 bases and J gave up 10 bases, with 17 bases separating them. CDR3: CASSSRGGRNSPLHF. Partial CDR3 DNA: TGTGCCAGCAGCTCCCGGGGAGGGAGGAACTCACCC.